These 14 T cell receptor beta chains were all obtained from the same sample, sequenced in a study of cytotoxic CD8 clonotypes in ibrutinib-treated CLL (dated by TCRdb to the early 2020s). The library came from the immunoSEQ multiplex PCR assay. Sourced from immuneACCESS, this table was stored by TCRdb with only in-frame sequences that have V and J called. A share of the clones is absent; for the studies checked, an unresolved V gene accounts for under half, and the remainder has no known explanation. The sample includes some 63,000 clones, with about nine tenths observed a single time. Jointly, the top ten make up 3.1% of the sample. Reading the label with the study, this specimen's time point is: 12 months on ibrutinib. This material consisted of PBMCs, taken after 12 months of ibrutinib treatment. The receptors were sampled from a human donor with chronic lymphocytic leukemia.

This clone came up once. This chain joins TRBV11-2 and TRBJ1-6; D gene unclear. Germline CDR1 and CDR2: SGHAT and FQNNGV. CDR3 length: 18 amino acids. With 0 bases removed from V and 0 bases from J, the gap between germline ends came to 12 bases. CDR3 DNA sequence: TGTGCCAGCAGCTTAGATAATAGGTTGAGCTCCTATAATTCACCCCTCCACTTT. Amino acids: CASSLDNRLSSYNSPLHF.

The gene calls are TRBV6-1 and TRBJ2-7, with TRBD2 matching 8 bases. The germline V gene encodes CDR1 MNHNS and CDR2 SASEGT. The CDR3 has 17 residues. Trimming took 0 bases from V and 4 from J; bases not matched to a gene: 11. CDR3 region: CASSEAPSGSWGYEQYF. CDR3 coding DNA: TGTGCCAGCAGTGAAGCGCCTAGCGGGTCCTGGGGTTACGAGCAGTACTTC.

This chain connects TRBV7-2 to TRBJ1-5; possible D gene TRBD1, 5 bases. Germline V gives CDR1 SGHTA, CDR2 FQGNSA. There are 16 residues in the CDR3. V lost 4 bases, J lost 3 bases, and 16 bases lay in between. CDR3 bases: TGTGCCAGCAGCTCAGTGGGGGTACGGGTCAATCAGCCCCAGCATTTT. Translation: CASSSVGVRVNQPQHF.

This chain joins TRBV6-5 and TRBJ1-2; weak D call: TRBD1 (5 bases). Trimming stripped 0 bases from V and 4 bases from J, with 12 bases between. Germline-derived CDR1 and CDR2 are MNHEY and SVGAGI. The CDR3 sequence is 15 residues long. In nucleotides, the CDR3 is TGTGCCAGCAGTTACTCAGCGGGGGAATTCTATGGCTACACCTTC. Its translation is CASSYSAGEFYGYTF.

The chain recombines TRBV10-3 with TRBJ1-2; a weak D match, TRBD1 (5 bases). Germline CDR1 reads ENHRY; CDR2 reads SYGVKD. The CDR3 is 18 residues long. V was clipped by 2 bases and J by 7 bases, with 26 bases between them. This CDR3 is CAISEIFAGESVLRGYTF. In DNA, the CDR3 is TGTGCCATCAGTGAGATTTTTGCGGGGGAGTCGGTCCTTCGTGGCTACACCTTC.

This clone came up a few times. The junction shows a germline mismatch at one end, possibly a read error. The chain is built from TRBV11-2 and TRBJ2-3; no firm D call. From germline, CDR1 is SGHAT and CDR2 FQNNGV. CDR3 size: 12 residues. CDR3 residues: CASSLVTDTQYF. The CDR3 coding sequence is TGTGCCAGCAGTTTAGTCACAGATACGCAGTATTTT.

This chain connects TRBV2 to TRBJ2-5; D gene ambiguous. Per germline, CDR1 SNHLY and CDR2 FYNNEI. V was shortened by 2 bases and J by 5 bases, with 15 bases between the two germline ends. The length of the CDR3 is 15 residues. The CDR3 coding sequence is TGTGCCAGCAGTGAATTTCGTGGTCTCTTTGAGACCCAGTACTTC. Its protein product is CASSEFRGLFETQYF. The full variable domain, its missing parts supplied by reference TRBV2 and TRBJ2-5, is EPEVTQTPSHQVTQMGQEVILRCVPISNHLYFYWYRQILGQKVEFLVSFYNNEISEKSEIFDDQFSVERPDGSNFTLKIRSTKLEDSAMYFCASSEFRGLFETQYFGPGTRLLVL.

Points on this clone: A junction boundary mismatches the germline segment, possibly from a read error. V gene TRBV7-9 combines with J gene TRBJ2-5; either TRBD1 or TRBD2 may fit D (6 bases each). This CDR3 contains 15 residues. CDR1 and CDR2 (germline): SEHNR, FQNEAQ (reference sequence). The CDR3 nucleotides read TGCGCCAGCAGCCAAGTCCCGGGGGCGGGAGAGACCCAGTACTTC. Translated, it gives CASSQVPGAGETQYF.

The chain has TRBV11-2 and TRBJ2-1; possibly TRBD2 for D (7 bases). This CDR3 spans 17 amino acids. V shed 5 bases and J shed 3 bases, with 20 bases lying between them. CDR1 and CDR2 (germline): SGHAT, FQNNGV. This CDR3 reads CASSPRWGGEVYNEQFF. CDR3 DNA sequence: TGTGCCAGCAGCCCGAGGTGGGGGGGCGAGGTCTACAATGAGCAGTTCTTC.

This chain joins TRBV5-1 and TRBJ2-3; D gene unclear. V lost 1 base, J lost 2 bases, and 8 bases lay in between. This CDR3 has 14 residues. The germline gives CDR1 SGHRS, CDR2 YFSETQ. In DNA, the CDR3 is TGCGCCAGCAGCTTGTCAGGAGACACAGATACGCAGTATTTT. It encodes CASSLSGDTDTQYF.

This chain connects TRBV27 to TRBJ2-3; no clear D gene. The CDR3 totals 12 residues. V shed 2 bases and J shed 3 bases, with 3 bases lying between them. Germline V gives CDR1 MNHEY, CDR2 SMNVEV (reference sequence). DNA for the CDR3: TGTGCCAGCAGTTTAAGAACAGATACGCAGTATTTT. As protein: CASSLRTDTQYF.

V gene TRBV10-3 combines with J gene TRBJ2-5; D may be TRBD2 (5 bases). From germline, CDR1 is ENHRY and CDR2 SYGVKD. The V gene lost 6 bases and the J gene lost 5 bases, with 13 bases spanning the gap. The CDR3 extends over 13 amino acids. The CDR3 nucleotides read TGTGCCATCAGCGAGACTATTGGGGAGACCCAGTACTTC. Its translation: CAISETIGETQYF.

The genes are TRBV6-1 and TRBJ1-5, with 9 positions matching TRBD1. V shed 4 bases and J 8 bases; nucleotides not matched to a gene: 6. Germline V gene lookup returns CDR1 MNHNS and CDR2 SASEGT. This CDR3 is 14 amino acids long. This chain's CDR3 is CASSANRGQKPQHF. The DNA of the CDR3 is TGTGCCAGCAGTGCAAACAGGGGGCAGAAGCCCCAGCATTTT.

The J gene is TRBJ2-7, the V gene TRBV4-2; 8 positions agree with TRBD1. CDR3 size: 14 residues. The germline V gene has CDR1 LGHNA and CDR2 YNFKEQ. V lost 4 bases and J lost 1; bases outside the gene matches: 3. CDR3 loop: CASSPTGGSYEQYF. CDR3 nucleotides: TGTGCCAGCAGCCCAACAGGGGGATCCTACGAGCAGTACTTC.